The 19 T cell receptor beta chains reported below all come from one sample, sequenced in a study of shared clonotypes between healthy human individuals. Data came from immunoSEQ multiplex PCR; TCRdb stores just in-frame clones and leaves some out. The sample yields approximately 1,000,000 clones, 78% seen once. The sequenced sample was memory CD4+ T cells from PBMCs. Stated subset: CD45RA-negative fraction. These TCRs come from a man between 18 and 35 years old in good health. Some clones in this sample may be carry-over from other donors' samples.

In this sample, this clone turned up a few times. This chain connects TRBV7-9 to TRBJ1-2; the D gene is possibly TRBD1 (6 bases). V lost 1 base to trimming and J lost 4 bases, with 19 bases between them. Germline-derived CDR1 and CDR2 are SEHNR and FQNEAQ (reference sequence). The CDR3 extends over 17 amino acids. The CDR3 DNA reads as TGTGCCAGCAGCTTAGGGGGACCGGCAGGGGACATCTATGGCTACACCTTC. It yields the protein CASSLGGPAGDIYGYTF.

This chain uses TRBV7-9 with TRBJ2-4; 10 nucleotides agree with TRBD2. V was clipped by 5 bases and J by 2 bases; unmatched bases: 15. The CDR3 loop spans 19 amino acids. The germline CDR1 and CDR2 sequences are SEHNR and FQNEAQ (reference sequence). The CDR3, as DNA: TGTGCCAGCAGCCCCATGAGCGGGAGGGCCGTTCGTTCCAAAAACATTCAGTACTTC. Translated: CASSPMSGRAVRSKNIQYF.

CDR3 DNA: TGTGCCAGCAGTTATGGGCCAGATGAAAAACTGTTTTTT. It translates to CASSYGPDEKLFF. The rearrangement links TRBV6-5 to TRBJ1-4; D unresolved. Germline V gene lookup returns CDR1 MNHEY and CDR2 SVGAGI. The CDR3 loop spans 13 amino acids. Between the trimmed V and J ends, which lost 3 bases and 6 bases, there was a span of 8 bases.

The chain couples TRBV7-3 to TRBJ2-3; 9 nucleotides match TRBD1. This CDR3 has 16 amino acids. The V segment lost 3 bases and the J segment 1 base; nucleotides outside the gene matches: 5. The germline CDR1 and CDR2 sequences are SGHTA and FQGTGA. CDR3 amino acids: CASSFTGGFGTDTQYF. DNA of the CDR3: TGTGCCAGCAGCTTCACAGGGGGCTTTGGCACAGATACGCAGTATTTT. Supplemented by reference TRBV7-3 and TRBJ2-3, the full variable domain reads GAGVSQTPSNKVTEKGKYVELRCDPISGHTALYWYRQSLGQGPEFLIYFQGTGAADDSGLPNDRFFAVRPEGSVSTLKIQRTERGDSAVYLCASSFTGGFGTDTQYFGPGTRLTVL.

Only a few counts were recorded for this clone. V usage is TRBV30 and J usage is TRBJ1-4; the D gene is possibly TRBD1 (5 bases). The CDR3 loop spans 14 amino acids. Germline V gives CDR1 GTSNPN, CDR2 SVGIG (reference sequence). V shed 5 bases and J shed 3 bases, with 13 bases lying between them. The CDR3 loop reads CAWGNGGSNEKLFF. The CDR3 DNA is TGTGCCTGGGGGAATGGGGGGTCTAATGAAAAACTGTTTTTT.

This clone appeared once. The chain recombines TRBV5-1 with TRBJ2-1; D may be TRBD2 (6 bases). Germline loops: CDR1 SGHRS, CDR2 YFSETQ. Trimming took 3 bases from V and 8 from J, leaving 15 bases between them. The CDR3 runs to 14 residues. CDR3 DNA: TGCGCCAGCAGCTCATGGGACTCCTTGCATGAGCAGTTCTTC. Its protein product is CASSSWDSLHEQFF.

This chain uses TRBV11-2 with TRBJ1-2, with D possibly matching TRBD1 (6 bases). Trimming left V 6 bases short and J 7 bases short, with 15 bases between. CDR1 is SGHAT, CDR2 FQNNGV, per germline. There are 13 residues in the CDR3. For the CDR3, the DNA is TGTGCCAGCAGAATCTCCGGGACAAGTGGCTACACCTTC. Protein product: CASRISGTSGYTF.

This clone was seen a single time. The same CDR3 is also encoded by other DNA sequences in this sample. The V gene is TRBV7-2, the J gene TRBJ2-1; D unclear. CDR1 and CDR2 (germline): SGHTA, FQGNSA. V was cut by 5 bases and J by 0 bases, with 8 bases left in between. The CDR3 runs 14 residues. The CDR3 is CASSLSRSYNEQFF. The CDR3, as DNA: TGTGCCAGCAGCCTAAGTCGCTCCTACAATGAGCAGTTCTTC.

The J gene is TRBJ2-2, the V gene TRBV10-3; D not certain. The CDR3 has 14 residues. Trimming removed 0 bases at V and 3 bases at J, with 5 bases between. Germline CDR1 ENHRY, CDR2 SYGVKD. The CDR3 loop is CAISESGYTGELFF. The CDR3 DNA follows: TGTGCCATCAGTGAGTCTGGTTACACCGGGGAGCTGTTTTTT.

J is TRBJ1-2 and V is TRBV6-6; tentative D call: TRBD1 (5 bases). The CDR3 is 15 residues long. In germline, CDR1 is MNHNY, CDR2 SVGAGI (reference sequence). V lost 4 bases and J lost 7, with 19 bases in between. The CDR3 DNA sequence: TGTGCCAGCAGTTCTAGACAGTCCCAAGACGGTGGCTACACCTTC. It yields the protein CASSSRQSQDGGYTF.

The chain links TRBV11-2 to TRBJ2-1; 7 bases are shared with TRBD1. CDR3 length: 15 residues. Germline CDR1 and CDR2: SGHAT and FQNNGV. Trimming cost V 5 bases and J 6 bases; bases outside gene matches: 10. The CDR3 loop is CASSPLTGPLNEQFF. The CDR3 DNA reads TGTGCCAGCAGCCCCCTGACAGGGCCCCTCAATGAGCAGTTCTTC.

This clone has only one observation. The chain links TRBV11-3 to TRBJ2-2; a weak D match, TRBD2 (6 bases). CDR1 and CDR2 from the germline V gene are SGHNT and YENEEA. The V end was cut by 1 base, the J end by 9 bases, with 9 bases between. This CDR3 is 13 amino acids long. This CDR3 is CASSLGGRRELFF. The DNA for the CDR3 is TGTGCCAGCAGCTTAGGAGGGAGGCGGGAGCTGTTTTTT.

The genes are TRBV7-9 and TRBJ1-3; D not resolved. The ends were cut back, 2 bases at V and 8 bases at J, with 10 bases in the middle. The germline V gene has CDR1 SEHNR and CDR2 FQNEAQ (reference sequence). The CDR3 is 13 amino acids. The CDR3 DNA reads TGTGCCAGCAGCTTAAGTGGCACCGACACCATATATTTT. Amino acid sequence: CASSLSGTDTIYF. The variable domain in full, with the rest retrieved from reference TRBV7-9 and TRBJ1-3, is DTGVSQNPRHKITKRGQNVTFRCDPISEHNRLYWYRQTLGQGPEFLTYFQNEAQLEKSRLLSDRFSAERPKGSFSTLEIQRTEQGDSAMYLCASSLSGTDTIYFGEGSWLTVV.

The chain has TRBV4-1 and TRBJ1-4; possible D gene TRBD1, 6 bases. V was shortened by 2 bases and J by 3 bases, with 16 bases between the two germline ends. CDR1 MGHRA and CDR2 YSYEKL come from the germline V gene. This CDR3 spans 17 amino acids. DNA of the CDR3: TGCGCCAGCAGCCAAACGGGACAAGGCTTCTCTAATGAAAAACTGTTTTTT. Translated: CASSQTGQGFSNEKLFF.

This chain joins TRBV18 and TRBJ1-2; tentatively, D is TRBD1 (6 bases). Germline V gene lookup returns CDR1 KGHSH and CDR2 LQKENI. This CDR3 has 15 residues. V shed 2 bases and J shed 6 bases, with 16 bases lying between them. Here the CDR3 reads CASSPFNGGLDGYTF. The DNA for the CDR3 is TGTGCCAGCTCACCATTCAACGGGGGGCTAGATGGCTACACCTTC.

The chain couples TRBV6-6 to TRBJ1-3; D possibly corresponds to TRBD1 (6 bases). The V gene lost 3 bases and the J gene lost 3 bases, with 12 bases spanning the gap. CDR1 MNHNY and CDR2 SVGAGI come from the germline V gene (reference sequence). This CDR3 is 15 amino acids long. The DNA of the CDR3 is TGTGCCAGCAGTTATGGGGGCCAAAGTGGAAACACCATATATTTT. Protein product: CASSYGGQSGNTIYF.

This clone turned up a few times. The chain uses TRBV23-1 and TRBJ1-4; D remains unclear. TRBV23-1 is sorted into the ORF group, with uncertain function. The CDR3 is made up of 10 amino acids. V lost 6 bases and J 13 bases, leaving 9 bases between the germline ends. The CDR3 sequence: CASSLKGLFF. CDR3 DNA sequence: TGCGCCAGCAGCCTAAAGGGACTGTTTTTT.

This clone was recorded once. V gene TRBV1 combines with J gene TRBJ2-5. TRBV1 is a pseudogene. The CDR3 totals 15 residues. This CDR3 is CTSSQATSGTTTQYF. The CDR3 DNA sequence: TGCACCAGCAGCCAAGCGACTTCCGGGACGACTACCCAGTACTTC.

This clone has more than one count but fewer than ten. The genes are TRBV28 and TRBJ2-5, with TRBD1 as a possible D gene (5 bases). The CDR3 extends over 13 amino acids. V lost 8 bases and J lost 4, with 14 bases in between. Germline assignment: CDR1 MDHEN and CDR2 SYDVKM. CDR3 loop: CASFFQGGETQYF. Written as DNA, the CDR3 is TGTGCCAGCTTTTTTCAGGGTGGAGAGACCCAGTACTTC.